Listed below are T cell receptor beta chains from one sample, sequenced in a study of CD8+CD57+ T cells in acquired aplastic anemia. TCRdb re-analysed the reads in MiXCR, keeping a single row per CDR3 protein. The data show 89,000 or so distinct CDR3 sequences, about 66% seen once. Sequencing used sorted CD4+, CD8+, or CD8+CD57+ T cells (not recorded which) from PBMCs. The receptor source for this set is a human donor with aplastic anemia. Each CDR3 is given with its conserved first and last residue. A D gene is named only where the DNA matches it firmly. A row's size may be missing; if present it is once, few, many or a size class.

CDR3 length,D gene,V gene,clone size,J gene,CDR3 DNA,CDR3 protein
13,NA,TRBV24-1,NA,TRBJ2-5,TGTGCCACGCAAGGGGTAGGTGTAGAGACCCAGTACTTC,CATQGVGVETQYF
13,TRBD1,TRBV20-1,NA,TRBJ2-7,TGCAGTGCCCAGGGACAGGGGTTCTACGAGCAGTACTTC,CSAQGQGFYEQYF
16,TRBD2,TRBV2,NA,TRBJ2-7,TGTGCCAGCAGTGGCTCTCGCAGCGGGAGGAGCGACGAGCAGTACTTC,CASSGSRSGRSDEQYF
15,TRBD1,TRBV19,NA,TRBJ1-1,TGTGCCAGTACTCACCAGGGGGCAGGTCGTACTGAAGCTTTCTTT,CASTHQGAGRTEAFF
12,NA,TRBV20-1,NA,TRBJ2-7,TGCAGTGCTACCGAGGGTGACTCGGGGCAGTACTTC,CSATEGDSGQYF
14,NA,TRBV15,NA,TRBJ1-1,TGTGCCACCAGCAGAGGTTCAGGGACGGAAGAAGCTTTCTTT,CATSRGSGTEEAFF
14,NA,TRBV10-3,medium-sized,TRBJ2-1,TGTGCCATCGGAAGTGGGGACATGCGGTCGGAGCAGTTCTTC,CAIGSGDMRSEQFF
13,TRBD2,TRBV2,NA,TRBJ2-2,TGTGCCATACGCATAGCGGGACCCGGGGAGCTGTTTTTT,CAIRIAGPGELFF
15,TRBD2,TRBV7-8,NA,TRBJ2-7,TGTGCCAGCAGCCCTGGACTAGCGGGGGGGCTTGAGCAGTACTTC,CASSPGLAGGLEQYF
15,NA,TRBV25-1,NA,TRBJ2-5,TGTGCCAGCAGTGAACCCACGCACTCCCAAGAGACCCAGTACTTC,CASSEPTHSQETQYF
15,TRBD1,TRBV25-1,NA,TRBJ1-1,TGTGCCAGCAGCACGTCCAGGACAGGGAACACTGAAGCTTTCTTT,CASSTSRTGNTEAFF
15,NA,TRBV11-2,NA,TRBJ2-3,TGTGCCAGCAGCACTAATGGGGCTAGCACAGATACGCAGTATTTT,CASSTNGASTDTQYF
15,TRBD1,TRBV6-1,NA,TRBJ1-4,TGTGCCAGCAGTGTGACCCGGGACAGCGTTAATGGATTGTTTTTT,CASSVTRDSVNGLFF
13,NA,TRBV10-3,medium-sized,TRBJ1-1,TGTGCCATCAGTGAGTCGGTTTCCACTGAAGCTTTCTTT,CAISESVSTEAFF
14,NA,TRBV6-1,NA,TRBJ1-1,TGTGCCAGCAGGAAACACGGAATGAACACTGAAGCTTTCTTT,CASRKHGMNTEAFF
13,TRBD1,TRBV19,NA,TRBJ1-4,TGTGCCAGTGGGACAGTTATTAATGAAAAACTGTTTTTT,CASGTVINEKLFF
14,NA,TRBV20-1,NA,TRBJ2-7,TGCAGTGCTGAAGTACAGGGCCAGACCTACGAGCAGTACTTC,CSAEVQGQTYEQYF
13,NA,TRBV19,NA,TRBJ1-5,TGTGCCAGTAGTCCGACAGTATCTCAGCCCCAGCATTTT,CASSPTVSQPQHF
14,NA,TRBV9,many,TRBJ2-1,TGTGCCAGCAGCGATGTCGGGGGGCGCAATGAGCAGTTCTTC,CASSDVGGRNEQFF
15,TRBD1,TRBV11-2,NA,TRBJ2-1,TGTGCCAGCAGCCGCGCCGGGACAGGGGACAATGAGCAGTTCTTC,CASSRAGTGDNEQFF
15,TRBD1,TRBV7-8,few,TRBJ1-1,TGTGCCAGCAGCCCCGACGGGACAGAGGGCACTGAAGCTTTCTTT,CASSPDGTEGTEAFF
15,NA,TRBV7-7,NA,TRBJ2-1,TGTGCTAGCAGCTTGGGTCTAGCCAGTTACAATGAGCAGTTCTTC,CASSLGLASYNEQFF
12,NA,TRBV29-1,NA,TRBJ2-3,TGCAGCGTTGAAGATCAAGGAGATACGCAGTATTTT,CSVEDQGDTQYF
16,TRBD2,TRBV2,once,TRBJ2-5,TGTGCCAGCAGCGTTCTAGCGGGGGGTAACCAAGAGACCCAGTACTTC,CASSVLAGGNQETQYF
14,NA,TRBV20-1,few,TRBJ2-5,TGCAGTGCTAGAGTTGCAGGCCGGCAAGAGACCCAGTACTTC,CSARVAGRQETQYF